This TCR beta chain was identified in a study of T cells in Graves' hyperthyroidism and ophthalmopathy. This clonotype has just a few counts. Its antigen is unidentified. There were TCR beta CDR3 regions amplified from RNA transcripts. A first-round RT-PCR of the TCR CDR3 used the HTBI primer set. TCRdb processed the multiplex PCR reads anew with MiXCR; each CDR3 protein has one entry. The sample lists roughly 570,000 distinct CDR3 sequences; about 43% were seen once. Points from the study as a whole: With a median lead of 6.5 months before onset, the model predicted ophthalmopathy.

Exclusion followed for patients with uncontrolled infection, other autoimmune disease, pregnancy or lactation. Diagnostic assessment was based on clinical symptoms, serum thyroxine and TRAb, thyroid ultrasound and orbital computed tomography. Sequenced: peripheral blood or thyroid tissue (not recorded which). This clonotype was sampled from an adult woman with Graves' disease, either hyperthyroidism or ophthalmopathy (not recorded which).

The CDR3 sequence is CAINNRSEQYF. In DNA form, the CDR3 reads TGTGCCATCAATAACAGGAGCGAGCAGTACTTC. This chain links TRBV10-3 with TRBJ2-7; tentatively, D is TRBD1 (5 bases). This CDR3 is 11 amino acids long. V dropped 7 bases and J dropped 6 bases, with 10 bases sitting between them. Germline V gene lookup returns CDR1 ENHRY and CDR2 SYGVKD.